This passage covers 31 T cell receptor beta chains from one sample sequenced in a study of monozygotic twins with inflammatory bowel disease. TCRdb re-called the 5' RACE reads; every CDR3 protein appears as one record, without DNA. Listed are about 210,000 distinct CDR3 sequences; about 8% falls within the top ten. The specimen sequenced was blood. The source of these receptors is a human donor with ulcerative colitis or Crohn's disease, or a healthy co-twin of an affected twin (not recorded which).

V gene TRBV6-2 or TRBV6-3 combines with J gene TRBJ2-3; there is no DNA to check the TCRdb D call of TRBD2. Germline values: CDR1 MNHEY, CDR2 SVGEGT. The CDR3 runs 16 residues. The CDR3 reads CASSQLLAGYTDTQYF.

The genes are TRBV4-2 and TRBJ1-1. Germline loops: CDR1 LGHNA, CDR2 YNFKEQ. The CDR3 is made up of 14 amino acids. CDR3 residues: CASSQDQGSAEAFF.

This chain uses TRBV11-2 with TRBJ2-3; lacking DNA, the TRBD1 call made by TCRdb goes unchecked. CDR1 is SGHAT and CDR2 is FQNNGV in the germline V gene. The CDR3 loop spans 19 amino acids. The CDR3 is CASSLVISPWQGATDTQYF.

This sequence joins TRBV19 and TRBJ2-2. The germline V gene encodes CDR1 LNHDA and CDR2 SQIVND (reference sequence). The CDR3 consists of 13 residues. The CDR3 is CASNGYRTGELFF. The whole variable domain, filled in from reference TRBV19 and TRBJ2-2, reads DGGITQSPKYLFRKEGQNVTLSCEQNLNHDAMYWYRQDPGQGLRLIYYSQIVNDFQKGDIAEGYSVSREKKESFPLTVTSAQKNPTAFYLCASNGYRTGELFFGEGSRLTVL.

The genes are TRBV20-1 and TRBJ1-3. The CDR3 totals 17 residues. Germline V gene lookup returns CDR1 DFQATT and CDR2 SNEGSKA (reference sequence). The CDR3 spells CSASEAAGQSSGNTIYF.

This chain connects TRBV5-1 to TRBJ1-4; lacking DNA, the TRBD1 call made by TCRdb goes unchecked. CDR3 length: 14 amino acids. The V gene's germline CDR1 is SGHRS and CDR2 YFSETQ. CDR3 residues: CASSSGTPGEKLFF.

The chain joins TRBV7-9 to TRBJ1-6. The CDR3 runs 12 residues. Germline assignment: CDR1 SEHNR and CDR2 FQNEAQ (reference sequence). CDR3 sequence reads: CASSSAYSPLHF.

The V gene is TRBV2, the J gene TRBJ2-3. The CDR3 totals 15 residues. Germline V gene lookup returns CDR1 SNHLY and CDR2 FYNNEI. CDR3 protein: CASKLSGLSTDTQYF. Full variable domain (remainder filled in from reference TRBV2 and TRBJ2-3): EPEVTQTPSHQVTQMGQEVILRCVPISNHLYFYWYRQILGQKVEFLVSFYNNEISEKSEIFDDQFSVERPDGSNFTLKIRSTKLEDSAMYFCASKLSGLSTDTQYFGPGTRLTVL.

The genes are TRBV5-1 and TRBJ2-6. The CDR3 is made up of 15 amino acids. Germline V gene lookup returns CDR1 SGHRS and CDR2 YFSETQ. CDR3 region: CASSLDPSGANVLTF.

The chain combines TRBV5-1 with TRBJ1-1. Germline values: CDR1 SGHRS, CDR2 YFSETQ. This CDR3 spans 14 amino acids. The CDR3 sequence is CASSSDWEDTEAFF.

The chain recombines TRBV7-9 with TRBJ1-3. CDR1 and CDR2 (germline): SEHNR, FQNEAQ (reference sequence). The CDR3 has 16 amino acids. CDR3 protein: CASSLARGLRGNTIYF.

The chain employs TRBV12-3 or TRBV12-4 and TRBJ1-6; TCRdb reports TRBD1, a call that lacks DNA to check it against. The length of the CDR3 is 14 residues. CDR3 loop: CASSLSQGSSPLHF.

V gene TRBV4-2 combines with J gene TRBJ1-2; TCRdb's assignment of TRBD1 cannot be checked, as there is no DNA. Per germline, CDR1 LGHNA and CDR2 YNFKEQ. This CDR3 is built from 14 residues. The CDR3 here is CASSQEPGSYGYTF.

The chain couples TRBV5-1 to TRBJ2-7; the D call from TCRdb, TRBD1, cannot be confirmed without DNA. The CDR3 totals 19 residues. Germline V lookup: CDR1 SGHRS, CDR2 YFSETQ. CDR3 protein: CASSSNPPSLGRGQYEQYF.

The gene calls are TRBV11-2 and TRBJ2-7; TCRdb proposes TRBD1, but this gene call is untestable without DNA. The germline gives CDR1 SGHAT, CDR2 FQNNGV. CDR3 length equals 15 residues. CDR3 residues: CASTDRPGSSYEQYF.

The V and J genes are TRBV5-8 and TRBJ2-2; as DNA is missing, the TRBD1 call by TCRdb cannot be tested. The CDR3 is made up of 16 amino acids. Germline values: CDR1 SGHTS, CDR2 YDEGEE. The CDR3: CASSFGTGGSAGELFF. Using reference TRBV5-8 and TRBJ2-2 for the parts outside the CDR3, the full variable domain is EAGVTQSPTHLIKTRGQQATLRCSPISGHTSVYWYQQALGLGLQFLLWYDEGEERNRGNFPPRFSGRQFPNYSSELNVNALELEDSALYLCASSFGTGGSAGELFFGEGSRLTVL.

V is TRBV21-1 and J is TRBJ2-1; TCRdb reports TRBD2, a call that lacks DNA to check it against. TRBV21-1 is a pseudogene locus. This CDR3 contains 16 residues. CDR3 in amino acids: CASSTRPTSGGNERFF.

This chain joins TRBV12-5 and TRBJ2-1. Germline V gene data show CDR1 as LGHNT and CDR2 as FRNRAP. The CDR3 sequence is 15 residues long. The CDR3: CASGLGDASYNEQFF.

The CDR3 reads CASSHYYNEQFF. This chain joins TRBV6-1 and TRBJ2-1. Germline V gene data show CDR1 as MNHNS and CDR2 as SASEGT. The CDR3 length is 12 residues.

This chain uses TRBV19 with TRBJ2-2; TCRdb returns TRBD2, unconfirmable since there is no DNA. The CDR3 consists of 21 residues. Germline V lookup: CDR1 LNHDA, CDR2 SQIVND (reference sequence). Here the CDR3 reads CASRLIFAGGPRLANTGELFF. Drawing the rest from reference TRBV19 and TRBJ2-2, the complete variable domain is DGGITQSPKYLFRKEGQNVTLSCEQNLNHDAMYWYRQDPGQGLRLIYYSQIVNDFQKGDIAEGYSVSREKKESFPLTVTSAQKNPTAFYLCASRLIFAGGPRLANTGELFFGEGSRLTVL.

This CDR3 is CASNDRANYGYTF. The chain has TRBV5-4 and TRBJ1-2; TCRdb's D call of TRBD1 is untestable without DNA. In germline, CDR1 is SGHNT, CDR2 YYREEE (reference sequence). The CDR3 has 13 amino acids.

The chain carries TRBV3-1 and TRBJ2-2; TCRdb indicates TRBD2, and absent DNA this call remains unverified. This CDR3 has 14 residues. CDR1 and CDR2 from the germline V gene are LGHDT and YNNKEL (reference sequence). CDR3 residues: CASSQRTSPGELFF. Filled out from reference TRBV3-1 and TRBJ2-2, the complete variable domain reads DTAVSQTPKYLVTQMGNDKSIKCEQNLGHDTMYWYKQDSKKFLKIMFSYNNKELIINETVPNRFSPKSPDKAHLNLHINSLELGDSAVYFCASSQRTSPGELFFGEGSRLTVL.

The chain is built from TRBV18 and TRBJ1-2; lacking DNA, the TRBD1 call made by TCRdb goes unchecked. The CDR3 contains 19 residues. Per the germline V gene, CDR1 is KGHSH and CDR2 is LQKENI. CDR3 amino acids: CASSPQSPGTGGAYYGYTF.

The chain uses TRBV15 and TRBJ1-1; TCRdb calls TRBD1, which cannot be checked without DNA. The germline gives CDR1 LNHNV, CDR2 YYDKDF (reference sequence). The CDR3 sequence is 14 residues long. The CDR3 is CATSRGRGNTEAFF.

The chain is built from TRBV27 and TRBJ2-7; TCRdb's D call of TRBD2 is untestable without DNA. The CDR3 is 16 amino acids. The germline V gene has CDR1 MNHEY and CDR2 SMNVEV (reference sequence). The CDR3 is CASRPAPVAGSREQYF.

V usage is TRBV5-1 and J usage is TRBJ2-2; the TCRdb call, TRBD2, lacks DNA for checking. The V gene's germline CDR1 is SGHRS and CDR2 YFSETQ. The CDR3 loop spans 16 amino acids. The CDR3 loop is CASSSLAGANTGELFF.

The chain joins TRBV3-1 to TRBJ2-2. This CDR3 region has 14 residues. Germline V lookup: CDR1 LGHDT, CDR2 YNNKEL (reference sequence). This CDR3 reads CASSQVATAGELFF.

The chain joins TRBV20-1 to TRBJ1-5; TCRdb returns TRBD1, unconfirmable since there is no DNA. This CDR3 comprises 16 residues. Germline V gene sequence: CDR1 DFQATT, CDR2 SNEGSKA (reference sequence). The CDR3 loop reads CSARVGGTGTNQPQHF.

V usage is TRBV15 and J usage is TRBJ2-7; TCRdb returns TRBD2, unconfirmable since there is no DNA. Germline values: CDR1 LNHNV, CDR2 YYDKDF (reference sequence). The CDR3 spans 15 residues. The chain's CDR3 is CATSRHEVPGGEQYF. The whole variable domain, remainder taken from reference TRBV15 and TRBJ2-7, is DAMVIQNPRYQVTQFGKPVTLSCSQTLNHNVMYWYQQKSSQAPKLLFHYYDKDFNNEADTPDNFQSRRPNTSFCFLDIRSPGLGDTAMYLCATSRHEVPGGEQYFGPGTRLTVT.

The chain joins TRBV7-6 to TRBJ2-3; the D call from TCRdb, TRBD2, cannot be confirmed without DNA. Germline-derived CDR1 and CDR2 are SGHVS and FNYEAQ. There are 16 residues in the CDR3. CDR3 sequence reads: CASSFFSGESTDTQYF.

The V gene is TRBV6-6, the J gene TRBJ2-7; the TCRdb call, TRBD2, lacks DNA for checking. Germline CDR1 reads MNHNY; CDR2 reads SVGAGI (reference sequence). The CDR3 consists of 14 residues. The CDR3 spells CASSYRRVGYEQYF.